A single sample is the source of the 3 T cell receptor beta chains below, sequenced in a study of blood T cell repertoires in COVID-19. Generated by immunoSEQ multiplex PCR, the TCRdb table keeps only in-frame clones and is missing some. This sample yields approximately 140,000 clones, of which approximately 86% are seen a single time; 4% to 5% belongs to the top ten. What was sequenced was peripheral blood. The receptors were gathered from a woman in her sixties or seventies with active or convalescent COVID-19.

The chain combines TRBV7-9 with TRBJ2-1, with 9 bases that match TRBD2. Germline assignment: CDR1 SEHNR and CDR2 FQNEAQ (reference sequence). The V and J ends lost 5 bases and 6 bases, in that order; junction bases with no gene match: 11. This CDR3 has 16 amino acids. CDR3 DNA: TGTGCCAGCAGCCAGATAGCGGGGGAATCGAGCAATGAGCAGTTCTTC. Protein product: CASSQIAGESSNEQFF.

This chain uses TRBV4-1 with TRBJ2-3; 12 bases are shared with TRBD2. CDR3 length: 17 amino acids. Germline CDR1 reads MGHRA; CDR2 reads YSYEKL. Trimming removed 0 bases from V and 5 bases from J; junction bases left unmatched: 6. The CDR3 DNA sequence: TGCGCCAGCAGCCAAGAAGCTAGCGGGGGGGCAGGAGATACGCAGTATTTT. It codes for CASSQEASGGAGDTQYF.

CDR3 in amino acids: CASSLVQGKNSPLHF. Here the CDR3 DNA reads TGTGCCAGCAGCTTGGTTCAGGGCAAAAATTCACCCCTCCACTTT. The chain links TRBV5-6 to TRBJ1-6; maybe TRBD1 (5 bases). Germline assignment: CDR1 SGHDT and CDR2 YYEEEE. Trimming left V 0 bases short and J 7 bases short, with 11 bases between. This CDR3 region has 15 residues.